This T cell receptor beta chain was documented in a study of early T cells in non-severe SARS-CoV-2 infection. TCRdb recomputed calls from the 5' RACE reads with MiXCR, one row per CDR3 protein. The sample comprises some 71,000 distinct CDR3 sequences, roughly a tenth of which are singletons, and 4.5% to 6.5% rests with the top ten. This TCR derives from an adult who was a healthcare worker with PCR-confirmed SARS-CoV-2 infection or an uninfected control (not recorded which). Sequencing input: whole blood.

The CDR3 protein is CSVGTGNYNSPLHF. The CDR3 DNA reads as TGCAGCGTTGGTACAGGGAATTATAATTCACCCCTCCACTTT. The chain couples TRBV29-1 to TRBJ1-6; perhaps TRBD1 as D (6 bases). Germline-derived CDR1 and CDR2 are SQVTM and ANQGSEA. Trimming pared 4 bases from V and 4 bases from J, leaving 11 bases between. The CDR3 has 14 amino acids.